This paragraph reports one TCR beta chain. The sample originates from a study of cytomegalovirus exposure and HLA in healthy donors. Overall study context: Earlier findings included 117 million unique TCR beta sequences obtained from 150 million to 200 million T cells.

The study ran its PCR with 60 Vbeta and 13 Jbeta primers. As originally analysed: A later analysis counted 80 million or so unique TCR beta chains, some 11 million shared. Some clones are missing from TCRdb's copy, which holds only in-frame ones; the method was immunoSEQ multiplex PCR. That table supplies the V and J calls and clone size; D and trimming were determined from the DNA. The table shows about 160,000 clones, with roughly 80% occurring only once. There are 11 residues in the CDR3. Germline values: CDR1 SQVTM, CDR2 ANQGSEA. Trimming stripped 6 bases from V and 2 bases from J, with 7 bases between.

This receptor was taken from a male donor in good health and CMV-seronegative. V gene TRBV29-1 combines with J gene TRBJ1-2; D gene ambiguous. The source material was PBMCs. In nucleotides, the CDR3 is TGCAGCGTCCGAGAAAACTATGGCTACACCTTC. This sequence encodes CSVRENYGYTF.